Listed below are T cell receptor beta chains from one sample, sequenced in a study of T-cell memory formation after mild COVID-19. TCRdb reanalysed the 5' RACE reads using MiXCR and keeps one entry per CDR3 protein. The table has roughly 6,000 distinct CDR3 sequences, 20% seen once; the top ten hold roughly half. The source material was PBMCs or a T cell subset sorted from them (not recorded which). The receptors here all came from an adult woman who had mild COVID-19 (a few samples of this study predate the infection). Cell type and time point are not known. CDR3s include the opening cysteine and the closing phenylalanine or tryptophan. A D gene is named only where the DNA matches it firmly. Some rows mark clone size as missing; the rest say once, few, many or name a class of expanded clone.

J	V	size	D	DNA	CDR3
TRBJ1-1	TRBV11-2	many	TRBD1	TGTGCCAGCAGCTCGCAGACAGGGGTGCGAAACACTGAAGCTTTCTTT	CASSSQTGVRNTEAFF
TRBJ1-2	TRBV18	.	.	TGTGCCAGCTCTCCGGACACGACCTATGGCTACACCTTC	CASSPDTTYGYTF
TRBJ2-5	TRBV29-1	medium-sized	.	TGCAGCGTTGTGATAGTGGGGACCCAGTACTTC	CSVVIVGTQYF
TRBJ2-7	TRBV11-2	many	.	TGTGCCAGCAGCCCGGGACTCGCGGCCGAGCAGTACTTC	CASSPGLAAEQYF
TRBJ1-5	TRBV27	medium-sized	TRBD1	TGTGCCAGCAGTCCTATTTGGACAGGAGTAGACAATCAGCCCCAGCATTTT	CASSPIWTGVDNQPQHF
TRBJ2-1	TRBV6-2/TRBV6-3	many	.	TGTGCCAGCAGTTACCATCCAGGGGTTTCCTACAATGAGCAGTTCTTC	CASSYHPGVSYNEQFF
TRBJ2-1	TRBV7-8	many	.	TGTGCCAGCAGCACCTCTAGCTTCGGGTCCTACAATGAGCAGTTCTTC	CASSTSSFGSYNEQFF
TRBJ2-3	TRBV11-3	many	TRBD2	TGTGCCAGCAGCTTGATAGCGGGACTCGGAACAGATACGCAGTATTTT	CASSLIAGLGTDTQYF
TRBJ2-1	TRBV29-1	many	TRBD2	TGCAGCGTTGTTAGCGGGCCCATTAGCGGGACCCCCTACAATGAGCAGTTCTTC	CSVVSGPISGTPYNEQFF
TRBJ2-3	TRBV5-6	.	.	TGTGCCAGCAGCCGGTACGACCGCGCTAGCACAGATACGCAGTATTTT	CASSRYDRASTDTQYF
TRBJ2-3	TRBV5-1	.	TRBD2	TGCGCCAGCAGCTTGGAGACTAGCGGGGGCCCGGGGCATACGCAGTATTTT	CASSLETSGGPGHTQYF
TRBJ2-6	TRBV5-1	many	.	TGCGCCAGCAGCTTTAGGGGAACTGGGGCCAACGTCCTGACTTTC	CASSFRGTGANVLTF
TRBJ1-5	TRBV4-2	.	TRBD1	TGTGCCAGCAGTCCAACTGGGACAGTTAATCAGCCCCAGCATTTT	CASSPTGTVNQPQHF
TRBJ1-6	TRBV4-1	many	.	TGCGCCAGCAGCCCTGGGCCCACCCCTAATTCACCCCTCCACTTT	CASSPGPTPNSPLHF
TRBJ2-1	TRBV5-5	medium-sized	TRBD1	TGTGCCAGCAGCCACGGGACAGGGGGATGGAATGAGCAGTTCTTC	CASSHGTGGWNEQFF
TRBJ2-2	TRBV20-1	many	.	TGCAGTGCTGCCCGACAGACAGACACCGGGGAGCTGTTTTTT	CSAARQTDTGELFF
TRBJ1-5	TRBV7-9	many	.	TGTGCCAGCAGCTTAGGAGGGGTTTGGAGCAATCAGCCCCAGCATTTT	CASSLGGVWSNQPQHF
TRBJ2-5	TRBV6-5	medium-sized	.	TGTGCCAGCAGTCGCTACCCTAGGGAGACCCAGTACTTC	CASSRYPRETQYF
TRBJ1-6	TRBV9	many	TRBD1	TGTGCCAGCAGCGCAAGACAGGGGGCCTACTCACCCCTCCACTTT	CASSARQGAYSPLHF
TRBJ2-3	TRBV25-1	many	.	TGTGCCAGCAGGGTGGGAAGCACAGATACGCAGTATTTT	CASRVGSTDTQYF
TRBJ2-5	TRBV5-1	medium-sized	TRBD2	TGCGCCAGCAGCTTGTTCGGGGGGTACCAAGAGACCCAGTACTTC	CASSLFGGYQETQYF
TRBJ1-1	TRBV29-1	medium-sized	TRBD1	TGCAGCGTTGAAGATCTTTCAGGGGGACCGCCGTTGAACACTGAAGCTTTCTTT	CSVEDLSGGPPLNTEAFF
TRBJ1-1	TRBV7-9	medium-sized	.	TGTGCCAGCAGCTTTCCTGGCACTGAAGCTTTCTTT	CASSFPGTEAFF
TRBJ2-7	TRBV10-3	many	.	TGTGCCATCGGCGGAGGTAGCGGAGTACTTTACGAGCAGTACTTC	CAIGGGSGVLYEQYF
TRBJ1-6	TRBV7-9	many	.	TGTGCCAGCAGCTTAAGTGATTGGGGGGAAAATTCACCCCTCCACTTT	CASSLSDWGENSPLHF
TRBJ1-1	TRBV9	many	.	TGTGCCAGCAGCGTAAATAAGGGGGAAGCTTTCTTT	CASSVNKGEAFF
TRBJ1-4	TRBV5-1	many	.	TGCGCCAGCAGCTTGGCTCGGGAGGAAAAACTGTTTTTT	CASSLAREEKLFF
TRBJ1-1	TRBV21-1	many	.	TGTGCCAGCAGCATTGGAGGAGGGGGCACTGAAGCTTTCTTT	CASSIGGGGTEAFF
TRBJ2-3	TRBV9	many	TRBD1	TGTGCCAGCAGCCCCGGGGACAGGGGGTCCACAGATACGCAGTATTTT	CASSPGDRGSTDTQYF
TRBJ1-1	TRBV5-1	many	.	TGCGCCAGCAGCTTGGCCAACCGGAACACTGAAGCTTTCTTT	CASSLANRNTEAFF
TRBJ2-7	TRBV13	many	.	TGTGCCAGCAGCCCCCGCGGACGGGGAAGCTCCTACGAGCAGTACTTC	CASSPRGRGSSYEQYF
TRBJ2-7	TRBV20-1	many	.	TGCAGTGCCCCCATCTCCTACGAGCAGTACTTC	CSAPISYEQYF
TRBJ2-3	TRBV7-2	many	.	TGTGCCAGTCGGGGCGGCACAGATACGCAGTATTTT	CASRGGTDTQYF
TRBJ2-1	TRBV5-1	many	.	TGCGCCAGCAGCAGCCGCTGGGAGGGGGCCTACAATGAGCAGTTCTTC	CASSSRWEGAYNEQFF
TRBJ1-1	TRBV12-3/TRBV12-4	.	.	TGTGCCAGCACTATGTGGTTAGGGGGCACTGAAGCTTTCTTT	CASTMWLGGTEAFF
TRBJ2-7	TRBV13	.	.	TGTGCCAGCAGCTTTGCTGGAAGCTCCTACGAGCAGTACTTC	CASSFAGSSYEQYF
TRBJ2-6	TRBV7-2	.	.	TGTGCCAGCAGCTTACGGCAGATCTCTGGGGCCAACGTCCTGACTTTC	CASSLRQISGANVLTF
TRBJ2-3	TRBV11-3	.	TRBD1	TGTGCCAGCAGCTCAACCGGGACAGGGGGCACTGATACGCAGTATTTT	CASSSTGTGGTDTQYF
TRBJ1-2	TRBV4-1	medium-sized	.	TGCGCCAGCAGCCAAGACCTTTCGCCTGCCAGTTGGGGTGGCTACACCTTC	CASSQDLSPASWGGYTF
TRBJ2-1	TRBV20-1	many	.	TGCAGTGCTAGTCGAGCGGAGGAGCATTTCGTCTACAATGAGCAGTTCTTC	CSASRAEEHFVYNEQFF
TRBJ2-5	TRBV20-1	.	TRBD2	TGCAGTGCCACTCAGGGTTGGGGACTAGCGGGGGTAGAGACCCAGTACTTC	CSATQGWGLAGVETQYF
TRBJ1-5	TRBV20-1	many	.	TGCAGTGCTAGAGAGAGGACAGTAGATCAGCCCCAGCATTTT	CSARERTVDQPQHF
TRBJ2-2	TRBV7-2	medium-sized	.	TGTGCCAGCAGCTTAGGGGCAGGGAATCGGGAGCTGTTTTTT	CASSLGAGNRELFF